This TCR beta chain derives from a study of beta chain features in type 1 diabetes (dated by TCRdb to 2017 to 2018). Study-level background: No differences in mean age, gender distribution, total cell number or subset yield were found between patients and healthy donors. A total of some 100,000,000 sorted cells were examined across all samples, and a strong correlation was observed between cell number per subset and RNA yield. The study compared the TCRB repertoires of sorted circulating CD4+ T cell subsets in recently diagnosed type 1 diabetes patients with those in matched healthy donors. Regulatory and stem cell-like memory subsets were obtained from only 8 patients and about eight healthy donors, while naive and central memory subsets were obtained from all 30 or so donors.

The entire isolated RNA was reverse transcribed using the High Capacity cDNA Reverse Transcription Kit, and thus expressed TCRB transcripts were sequenced. For stem cell-like memory T cell samples, survey-depth immunoSEQ sequencing was used, averaging about 1.01 million total reads per sample. Sorted cells were lysed in RLT buffer, and RNA was extracted using DNase-treated RNeasy Micro or Mini kits according to cell number. Each cell subset was processed on its own to prevent cross-contamination, while patient and healthy donor samples were processed together. The immunoSEQ multiplex PCR was used to amplify TCRB sequences from cDNA, yielding 87-bp fragments that span the CDR3 region. Sequencing of the amplicons was performed on the Illumina HiSeq platform. On the study's bioinformatics: PCR bias was computationally corrected using synthetic template baselines, reads within Hamming distance 2 were collapsed, and singletons that could not be merged were discarded. Reads were aligned against IMGT to assign V, D and J genes, CDR3 length and insertions or deletions at six rearrangement sites. Within each subset, clonotype counts were normalized to the number of sorted cells before true diversity and Gini coefficients were calculated with the tcR R package. Repertoire sharing was quantified using the overlap coefficient calculated on TCRB nucleotide sequences. Not all clones reach the TCRdb copy of this immuneACCESS table, which keeps in-frame sequences only. Checked studies attribute under half of the gap to unresolved V genes and leave the rest unexplained. Clone size and V and J calls were adopted from that table, with D and trimming inferred from the DNA. Recorded for this sample are tens of thousands of clones; 63% of them occurred a single time. The top ten clones comprise 0.25% to 0.35% of the sample.

In regard to this clone: Its cognate antigen has yet to be identified. Nothing much larger sits one base from this clone, and base qualities are not available.

Each donor gave one peripheral blood draw, averaging roughly 120 mL, which was collected into heparinised tubes. Using a panel that included CD45RO, CCR7, CD25, CD127, CD95 and CD27, naive, central memory, regulatory and stem cell-like memory CD4+ T cells were sorted on a BD FACSAria II. A purity above 95% was achieved for all sorted populations. Right away, PBMCs were isolated by Lymphoprep density gradient centrifugation and were stained directly, with no culture step. To minimize batch effects, samples were stained and sorted in pairs, one healthy donor with one patient per experiment. General findings and caveats noted by the study authors: Because small numbers of individuals were included in the HLA sub-analyses, any influence of HLA type on TCRB rearrangement was left unresolved. Naive, central memory and regulatory TCRB repertoires appeared to be more similar among patients than among healthy donors. Because cDNA rather than genomic DNA was sequenced, highly expressing activated cells could have been over-represented, although no difference in activation and CD3 levels was found between groups. Shorter templates might have been favored by PCR, but patient and control samples were amplified and corrected together, so both groups would have been affected equally by any skew. Patients with type 1 diabetes made fewer insertions and deleted more nucleotides at VDJ recombination sites, implying thymic rearrangement abnormalities. In all four CD4+ subsets, TCRB CDR3 length was moderately but significantly shorter in type 1 diabetes patients.

The material sequenced was stem cell memory CD4+ T cells from blood. The intended sense of this specimen's cell subset or site label: stem cell-like memory CD4+ T cells. This sequence was found in a woman aged 25 to 45 with type 1 diabetes.

The DNA sequence is as follows: TGTGCCAGCAGCGGGGGACAGGGGAACAATCAGCCCCAGCATTTT. Translated, this is CASSGGQGNNQPQHF. This chain is built from TRBV11-2 and TRBJ1-5; the junction holds 10 bases that match TRBD1. The germline V gene specifies SGHAT as CDR1 and FQNNGV as CDR2. V and J are trimmed by 5 bases and 3 bases, and the gene matches miss 4 bases of the junction. The CDR3 starts with the cysteine, ends with the phenylalanine, and has 15 residues. Here the CDR3 DNA is all that survives: 45 bases in frame from base 1.